The following is a T cell receptor (beta chain) sequence with its context. This sample was included in a study of blood T cell repertoires in COVID-19. Study-level information: Sample material is recorded as cDNA or gDNA derived from T cells, B-cell-depleted T cells, or PBMCs.

CDR3 length: 15 residues. The germline CDR1 and CDR2 sequences are ENHRY and SYGVKD. After removal of 6 bases from V and 1 base from J, the junction contained 4 bases not matched to a gene. Per the study methods: From reference gene primer amplification, estimates of nucleated cell counts were derived. Clones were sequenced by immunoSEQ multiplex PCR, and TCRdb holds only the in-frame ones, with some missing. V and J calls and clone size are as listed in that table; D and trimming were resolved from the DNA. The top ten hold under 3% of the sample, which has 100,000 to 130,000 clones, roughly 88% seen once.

Sample: peripheral blood. This TCR was sampled from a human donor in a cohort sampled during active COVID-19. The chain links TRBV10-3 to TRBJ1-1; 11 bases are shared with TRBD1. The CDR3 sequence is CAIRGDRGKNTEAFF. CDR3 in DNA: TGTGCCATCAGGGGGGACAGGGGGAAGAACACTGAAGCTTTCTTT.